This T cell receptor (beta chain) was observed in a study of blood T cell repertoires in COVID-19. On the study more broadly: The United States, Italy and Spain were the sources of the acute and convalescent COVID-19 samples. From T cells, B-cell-depleted T cells, or PBMCs came the material, which was cDNA or gDNA.

Germline values: CDR1 SNHLY, CDR2 FYNNEI. The V end lost 7 bases, the J end lost 4 bases, and 8 bases lay between the germline ends. The CDR3 runs to 12 residues. Worth noting for this clone: Other DNA sequences in this sample translate to the same CDR3.

Source study methods: Amplification of reference gene primers was used by the study to estimate nucleated cell counts. Measured with immunoSEQ multiplex PCR; TCRdb has only the in-frame clones, and not every one. V and J calls and clone size are given by that table; D and trimming were obtained from the DNA. The table lists 90,000 to 100,000 clones, approximately 82% of them singletons. Sequenced material: peripheral blood. The TCR was taken from a man in his fifties or sixties with acute or convalescent COVID-19. The V gene is TRBV2, the J gene TRBJ1-5; D unclear. The CDR3, as DNA: TGTGCCAGCACGGGAGGGAATCAGCCCCAGCATTTT. This translates into CASTGGNQPQHF.